The present T cell receptor beta chain was sequenced within a study of blood T cell repertoires in COVID-19. About the research overall: The analysed material was cDNA or gDNA that came from T cells, B-cell-depleted T cells, or PBMCs.

This table comes from immunoSEQ multiplex PCR, and its TCRdb copy is limited to in-frame clones, with some not included. Of about 410,000 clones in the sample, roughly 85% were seen once. This CDR3 contains 14 residues. In germline, CDR1 is GTSNPN, CDR2 SVGIG (reference sequence). Unmatched junction bases numbered 6, after V lost 3 bases and J lost 6 bases. The V and J genes are TRBV30 and TRBJ2-2, with 8 bases matching TRBD2. Sequencing was carried out using peripheral blood. The TCR originated in a woman in her thirties with active or convalescent COVID-19. The DNA for the CDR3 is TGTGCCTGGAGCTACGGGGGGGCGCCCGGGGAGCTGTTTTTT. It specifies CAWSYGGAPGELFF.